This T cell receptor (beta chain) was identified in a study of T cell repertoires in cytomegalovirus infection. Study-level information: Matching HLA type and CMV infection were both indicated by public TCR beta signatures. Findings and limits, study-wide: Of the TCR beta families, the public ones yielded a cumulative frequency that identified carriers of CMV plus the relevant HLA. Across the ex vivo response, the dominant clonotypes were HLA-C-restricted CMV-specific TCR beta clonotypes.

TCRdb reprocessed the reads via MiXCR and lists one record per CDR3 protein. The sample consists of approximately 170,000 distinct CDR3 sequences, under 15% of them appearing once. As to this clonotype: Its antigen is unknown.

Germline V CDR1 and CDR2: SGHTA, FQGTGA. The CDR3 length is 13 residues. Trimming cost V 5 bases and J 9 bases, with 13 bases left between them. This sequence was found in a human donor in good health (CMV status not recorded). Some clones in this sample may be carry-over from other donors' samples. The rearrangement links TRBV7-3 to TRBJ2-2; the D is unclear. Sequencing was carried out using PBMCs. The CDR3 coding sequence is TGTGCCAGCAGCCCGACAAAAGGACGGGAGCTGTTTTTT. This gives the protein CASSPTKGRELFF.